The TCR beta chain under discussion was sequenced for a study of PD-1 blockade in classical Hodgkin lymphoma. The time point denotes: cycle 4 day 1 (C4D1), after more than five weeks of nivolumab. Every single patient, without exception, relapsed after autologous stem cell transplantation, and brentuximab vedotin exposure varied. Germline CDR1 SGHRS, CDR2 YFSETQ. Deletions cut 3 bases from V and 3 bases from J, with 9 bases between. This CDR3 is built from 13 residues. Clones were sequenced by immunoSEQ multiplex PCR, and TCRdb holds only the in-frame ones, with some missing. The sample records some 52,000 clones, roughly 86% being singletons.

The sequenced sample was peripheral blood mononuclear cells (PBMCs), obtained before the fourth cycle of nivolumab. This chain joins TRBV5-1 and TRBJ1-2; a weak D match, TRBD1 (5 bases). The sequence derives from a human donor with classical Hodgkin lymphoma. CDR3 amino acids: CASSSGRYYGYTF. DNA for the CDR3: TGCGCCAGCAGCTCGGGACGGTACTATGGCTACACCTTC.